A selection of T cell receptor beta chains follows, all from one sample in a study of T cells after yellow fever vaccination. TCRdb itself ran the 5' RACE reads through MiXCR, one entry per CDR3 protein. The sample contains roughly 300,000 distinct CDR3 sequences, around 6.8% of which appear only once. Sequencing was performed on PBMCs, taken around 45 days after the first yellow fever vaccination. These receptors were collected from a man aged 18-30 years who received the YFV17D yellow fever vaccine. The CDR3 runs from the conserved cysteine through the conserved F or W. A D gene is named only where the DNA matches it firmly. Size is stated for part of the rows, as once, few or many counts, or as a class when the clone is expanded.

v_gene	j_gene	abundance	d_gene	CDR3aa	CDR3nt
TRBV5-1	TRBJ2-5	many	NA	CASSSDTQETQYF	TGCGCCAGCAGCTCGGACACCCAAGAGACCCAGTACTTC
TRBV12-3/TRBV12-4	TRBJ1-6	NA	NA	CASSFSSSGDRSPLHF	TGTGCCAGCAGCTTCTCCTCGTCAGGGGATCGTTCACCCCTCCACTTT
TRBV6-1	TRBJ1-2	NA	NA	CAVGVGGEGNGYTF	TGTGCCGTCGGGGTAGGAGGAGAGGGGAATGGCTACACCTTC
TRBV7-6	TRBJ1-1	NA	NA	CASSTLGPEAFF	TGTGCCAGCAGCACCCTCGGACCTGAAGCTTTCTTT
TRBV5-4	TRBJ1-1	NA	TRBD1	CASSRQGGDTEAFF	TGTGCCAGCAGCCGACAGGGGGGGGACACTGAAGCTTTCTTT
TRBV20-1	TRBJ1-1	few	NA	CSARDPRGGNTEAFF	TGCAGTGCTAGAGATCCCCGGGGGGGGAACACTGAAGCTTTCTTT
TRBV6-2/TRBV6-3	TRBJ2-7	NA	NA	CASSYLDEAYEQYF	TGTGCCAGCAGTTACTTAGACGAGGCCTACGAGCAGTACTTC
TRBV24-1	TRBJ1-6	NA	NA	CATSEGDFGYNSPLHF	TGTGCCACCAGTGAGGGAGACTTCGGTTATAATTCACCCCTCCACTTT
TRBV5-1	TRBJ2-3	many	NA	CASSLGAVTDTQYF	TGCGCCAGCAGCTTGGGTGCCGTCACAGATACGCAGTATTTT
TRBV4-3	TRBJ1-5	NA	NA	CASSQELGPKGNQPQHF	TGCGCCAGCAGCCAAGAGCTTGGGCCCAAAGGTAATCAGCCCCAGCATTTT
TRBV12-3/TRBV12-4	TRBJ1-1	NA	NA	CASYRATEAFF	TGTGCCAGCTATAGGGCTACTGAAGCTTTCTTT
TRBV5-1	TRBJ1-2	few	NA	CASSLVDRPANYGYTF	TGCGCCAGCAGCTTGGTGGACAGACCTGCTAACTATGGCTACACCTTC
TRBV20-1	TRBJ1-1	many	NA	CSARDPEAFF	TGCAGTGCAAGGGATCCCGAAGCTTTCTTT
TRBV7-6	TRBJ1-1	few	NA	CASSPTSNTEAFF	TGTGCCAGCAGCCCTACTTCAAACACTGAAGCTTTCTTT
TRBV5-4	TRBJ1-5	NA	NA	CASSLQGAQPQHF	TGTGCCAGCAGTCTACAGGGAGCGCAGCCCCAGCATTTT
TRBV6-1	TRBJ2-2	few	TRBD1	CASRQGLWTGELFF	TGTGCCAGTAGACAGGGCCTGTGGACCGGGGAGCTGTTTTTT
TRBV5-1	TRBJ1-3	NA	NA	CASSLDSYSGNTIYF	TGCGCCAGCAGCTTGGATAGCTACTCTGGAAACACCATATATTTT
TRBV5-1	TRBJ2-2	NA	TRBD2	CASKRGVDANTGELFF	TGCGCCAGCAAACGGGGGGTCGACGCGAACACCGGGGAGCTGTTTTTT
TRBV5-1	TRBJ2-6	NA	NA	CASRMGVTSGANVLTF	TGCGCCAGCAGAATGGGGGTAACCTCTGGGGCCAACGTCCTGACTTTC
TRBV6-1	TRBJ1-2	few	NA	CASSRQAPIGYTF	TGTGCCAGCAGTCGACAGGCCCCCATTGGCTACACCTTC
TRBV5-1	TRBJ2-7	few	NA	CASSSEATGGYEQYF	TGCGCCAGCAGCTCCGAAGCGACAGGCGGCTACGAGCAGTACTTC
TRBV25-1	TRBJ2-7	many	NA	CASRGLTYEQYF	TGTGCCAGCAGAGGCCTTACCTACGAGCAGTACTTC
TRBV5-1	TRBJ2-1	few	NA	CASSLVTGTSSYNEQFF	TGCGCCAGCAGCTTGGTAACCGGGACGAGTTCCTACAATGAGCAGTTCTTC
TRBV7-9	TRBJ2-6	NA	NA	CASSLGFGANVLTF	TGTGCCAGCAGCTTAGGTTTTGGGGCCAACGTCCTGACTTTC
TRBV7-2	TRBJ1-6	many	TRBD1	CASRKWDRESSPLHF	TGTGCCAGCAGAAAGTGGGACAGGGAGTCTTCACCCCTCCACTTT
TRBV5-1	TRBJ2-7	many	NA	CASSLDISYEQYF	TGCGCCAGCAGCTTGGACATCTCCTACGAGCAGTACTTC
TRBV28	TRBJ1-1	few	NA	CASRADRKAFF	TGTGCCAGCAGGGCGGACAGAAAAGCTTTCTTT
TRBV7-2	TRBJ2-3	many	NA	CASSRWGGDTDTQYF	TGTGCCAGCAGCCGATGGGGGGGCGACACAGATACGCAGTATTTT
TRBV5-1	TRBJ2-3	few	TRBD2	CASSLGTSGGGGDTQYF	TGCGCCAGCAGCTTGGGAACTAGCGGGGGAGGTGGAGATACGCAGTATTTT
TRBV5-4	TRBJ1-1	NA	NA	CASGQPNTEAFF	TGTGCCAGCGGACAGCCGAACACTGAAGCTTTCTTT
TRBV24-1	TRBJ1-1	NA	TRBD1	CATSDSRTDRGRKTFF	TGTGCCACCAGTGACTCACGTACTGACAGGGGGCGGAAGACTTTCTTT
TRBV20-1	TRBJ1-2	few	NA	CSARIRTSYGYTF	TGCAGTGCTAGAATCCGGACTTCCTATGGCTACACCTTC
TRBV5-6	TRBJ2-3	NA	NA	CASSLSNSYTDTQYF	TGTGCCAGCAGCTTGTCTAACAGCTACACAGATACGCAGTATTTT
TRBV21-1	TRBJ2-7	many	NA	CASSKDPYEQYF	TGTGCCAGCAGCAAAGACCCCTACGAGCAGTACTTC
TRBV10-3	TRBJ2-5	NA	NA	CAISPLRGPQETQYF	TGTGCCATCAGTCCACTCAGGGGTCCCCAGGAGACCCAGTACTTC
TRBV5-1	TRBJ2-1	NA	TRBD1	CASSLDPLGQHNEQFF	TGCGCCAGCAGCTTGGACCCCCTGGGACAGCACAATGAGCAGTTCTTC
TRBV4-3	TRBJ1-1	many	NA	CASSHPGTPNTEAFF	TGCGCCAGCAGCCACCCCGGGACTCCGAACACTGAAGCTTTCTTT
TRBV29-1	TRBJ2-1	few	NA	CSADRLVNEQFF	TGCAGCGCTGACCGTCTCGTAAATGAGCAGTTCTTC
TRBV3-1	TRBJ1-6	few	TRBD1	CASSPGTESSYNSPLHF	TGTGCCAGCAGCCCAGGGACAGAAAGCTCCTATAATTCACCCCTCCACTTT
TRBV20-1	TRBJ2-5	few	NA	CSARKDSRRTQYF	TGCAGTGCTAGAAAAGACAGCCGGCGGACCCAGTACTTC
TRBV18	TRBJ1-1	NA	NA	CASSPSGSSTEAFF	TGTGCCAGCTCACCATCCGGGTCGAGCACTGAAGCTTTCTTT
TRBV5-1	TRBJ1-1	many	NA	CASSWGLGMNTEAFF	TGCGCCAGCAGCTGGGGGCTTGGAATGAACACTGAAGCTTTCTTT
TRBV4-2	TRBJ2-3	few	TRBD2	CASSQDRGGDTQYF	TGTGCCAGCAGCCAAGATCGGGGGGGTGATACGCAGTATTTT
TRBV6-1	TRBJ2-7	few	TRBD2	CASSLAGGLSYEQYF	TGTGCCAGCAGTCTAGCGGGGGGGCTCTCCTACGAGCAGTACTTC
TRBV12-3/TRBV12-4	TRBJ2-3	many	TRBD2	CASSNRGLAGGDTQYF	TGTGCCAGCAGTAACCGGGGACTAGCGGGGGGGGATACGCAGTATTTT
TRBV7-9	TRBJ2-5	few	NA	CASSPLVETQYF	TGTGCCAGCAGCCCCCTGGTCGAGACCCAGTACTTC
TRBV12-3/TRBV12-4	TRBJ1-2	NA	TRBD1	CASNPGQGYGYTF	TGTGCCAGCAACCCGGGACAGGGCTATGGCTACACCTTC
TRBV15	TRBJ2-1	many	TRBD2	CATSRGLAYNEQFF	TGTGCCACCAGCAGGGGACTAGCCTACAATGAGCAGTTCTTC
TRBV5-1	TRBJ1-3	NA	TRBD1	CASSLTGQYSGNTIYF	TGCGCCAGCAGCTTGACGGGACAGTACTCTGGAAACACCATATATTTT
TRBV5-1	TRBJ2-7	NA	TRBD2	CASSLQGGVHEQYF	TGCGCCAGCAGCTTGCAGGGAGGGGTCCACGAGCAGTACTTC
TRBV5-4	TRBJ2-1	few	NA	CASRPGGSLLDEQFF	TGTGCCAGCAGACCTGGGGGTTCCCTTTTGGATGAGCAGTTCTTC